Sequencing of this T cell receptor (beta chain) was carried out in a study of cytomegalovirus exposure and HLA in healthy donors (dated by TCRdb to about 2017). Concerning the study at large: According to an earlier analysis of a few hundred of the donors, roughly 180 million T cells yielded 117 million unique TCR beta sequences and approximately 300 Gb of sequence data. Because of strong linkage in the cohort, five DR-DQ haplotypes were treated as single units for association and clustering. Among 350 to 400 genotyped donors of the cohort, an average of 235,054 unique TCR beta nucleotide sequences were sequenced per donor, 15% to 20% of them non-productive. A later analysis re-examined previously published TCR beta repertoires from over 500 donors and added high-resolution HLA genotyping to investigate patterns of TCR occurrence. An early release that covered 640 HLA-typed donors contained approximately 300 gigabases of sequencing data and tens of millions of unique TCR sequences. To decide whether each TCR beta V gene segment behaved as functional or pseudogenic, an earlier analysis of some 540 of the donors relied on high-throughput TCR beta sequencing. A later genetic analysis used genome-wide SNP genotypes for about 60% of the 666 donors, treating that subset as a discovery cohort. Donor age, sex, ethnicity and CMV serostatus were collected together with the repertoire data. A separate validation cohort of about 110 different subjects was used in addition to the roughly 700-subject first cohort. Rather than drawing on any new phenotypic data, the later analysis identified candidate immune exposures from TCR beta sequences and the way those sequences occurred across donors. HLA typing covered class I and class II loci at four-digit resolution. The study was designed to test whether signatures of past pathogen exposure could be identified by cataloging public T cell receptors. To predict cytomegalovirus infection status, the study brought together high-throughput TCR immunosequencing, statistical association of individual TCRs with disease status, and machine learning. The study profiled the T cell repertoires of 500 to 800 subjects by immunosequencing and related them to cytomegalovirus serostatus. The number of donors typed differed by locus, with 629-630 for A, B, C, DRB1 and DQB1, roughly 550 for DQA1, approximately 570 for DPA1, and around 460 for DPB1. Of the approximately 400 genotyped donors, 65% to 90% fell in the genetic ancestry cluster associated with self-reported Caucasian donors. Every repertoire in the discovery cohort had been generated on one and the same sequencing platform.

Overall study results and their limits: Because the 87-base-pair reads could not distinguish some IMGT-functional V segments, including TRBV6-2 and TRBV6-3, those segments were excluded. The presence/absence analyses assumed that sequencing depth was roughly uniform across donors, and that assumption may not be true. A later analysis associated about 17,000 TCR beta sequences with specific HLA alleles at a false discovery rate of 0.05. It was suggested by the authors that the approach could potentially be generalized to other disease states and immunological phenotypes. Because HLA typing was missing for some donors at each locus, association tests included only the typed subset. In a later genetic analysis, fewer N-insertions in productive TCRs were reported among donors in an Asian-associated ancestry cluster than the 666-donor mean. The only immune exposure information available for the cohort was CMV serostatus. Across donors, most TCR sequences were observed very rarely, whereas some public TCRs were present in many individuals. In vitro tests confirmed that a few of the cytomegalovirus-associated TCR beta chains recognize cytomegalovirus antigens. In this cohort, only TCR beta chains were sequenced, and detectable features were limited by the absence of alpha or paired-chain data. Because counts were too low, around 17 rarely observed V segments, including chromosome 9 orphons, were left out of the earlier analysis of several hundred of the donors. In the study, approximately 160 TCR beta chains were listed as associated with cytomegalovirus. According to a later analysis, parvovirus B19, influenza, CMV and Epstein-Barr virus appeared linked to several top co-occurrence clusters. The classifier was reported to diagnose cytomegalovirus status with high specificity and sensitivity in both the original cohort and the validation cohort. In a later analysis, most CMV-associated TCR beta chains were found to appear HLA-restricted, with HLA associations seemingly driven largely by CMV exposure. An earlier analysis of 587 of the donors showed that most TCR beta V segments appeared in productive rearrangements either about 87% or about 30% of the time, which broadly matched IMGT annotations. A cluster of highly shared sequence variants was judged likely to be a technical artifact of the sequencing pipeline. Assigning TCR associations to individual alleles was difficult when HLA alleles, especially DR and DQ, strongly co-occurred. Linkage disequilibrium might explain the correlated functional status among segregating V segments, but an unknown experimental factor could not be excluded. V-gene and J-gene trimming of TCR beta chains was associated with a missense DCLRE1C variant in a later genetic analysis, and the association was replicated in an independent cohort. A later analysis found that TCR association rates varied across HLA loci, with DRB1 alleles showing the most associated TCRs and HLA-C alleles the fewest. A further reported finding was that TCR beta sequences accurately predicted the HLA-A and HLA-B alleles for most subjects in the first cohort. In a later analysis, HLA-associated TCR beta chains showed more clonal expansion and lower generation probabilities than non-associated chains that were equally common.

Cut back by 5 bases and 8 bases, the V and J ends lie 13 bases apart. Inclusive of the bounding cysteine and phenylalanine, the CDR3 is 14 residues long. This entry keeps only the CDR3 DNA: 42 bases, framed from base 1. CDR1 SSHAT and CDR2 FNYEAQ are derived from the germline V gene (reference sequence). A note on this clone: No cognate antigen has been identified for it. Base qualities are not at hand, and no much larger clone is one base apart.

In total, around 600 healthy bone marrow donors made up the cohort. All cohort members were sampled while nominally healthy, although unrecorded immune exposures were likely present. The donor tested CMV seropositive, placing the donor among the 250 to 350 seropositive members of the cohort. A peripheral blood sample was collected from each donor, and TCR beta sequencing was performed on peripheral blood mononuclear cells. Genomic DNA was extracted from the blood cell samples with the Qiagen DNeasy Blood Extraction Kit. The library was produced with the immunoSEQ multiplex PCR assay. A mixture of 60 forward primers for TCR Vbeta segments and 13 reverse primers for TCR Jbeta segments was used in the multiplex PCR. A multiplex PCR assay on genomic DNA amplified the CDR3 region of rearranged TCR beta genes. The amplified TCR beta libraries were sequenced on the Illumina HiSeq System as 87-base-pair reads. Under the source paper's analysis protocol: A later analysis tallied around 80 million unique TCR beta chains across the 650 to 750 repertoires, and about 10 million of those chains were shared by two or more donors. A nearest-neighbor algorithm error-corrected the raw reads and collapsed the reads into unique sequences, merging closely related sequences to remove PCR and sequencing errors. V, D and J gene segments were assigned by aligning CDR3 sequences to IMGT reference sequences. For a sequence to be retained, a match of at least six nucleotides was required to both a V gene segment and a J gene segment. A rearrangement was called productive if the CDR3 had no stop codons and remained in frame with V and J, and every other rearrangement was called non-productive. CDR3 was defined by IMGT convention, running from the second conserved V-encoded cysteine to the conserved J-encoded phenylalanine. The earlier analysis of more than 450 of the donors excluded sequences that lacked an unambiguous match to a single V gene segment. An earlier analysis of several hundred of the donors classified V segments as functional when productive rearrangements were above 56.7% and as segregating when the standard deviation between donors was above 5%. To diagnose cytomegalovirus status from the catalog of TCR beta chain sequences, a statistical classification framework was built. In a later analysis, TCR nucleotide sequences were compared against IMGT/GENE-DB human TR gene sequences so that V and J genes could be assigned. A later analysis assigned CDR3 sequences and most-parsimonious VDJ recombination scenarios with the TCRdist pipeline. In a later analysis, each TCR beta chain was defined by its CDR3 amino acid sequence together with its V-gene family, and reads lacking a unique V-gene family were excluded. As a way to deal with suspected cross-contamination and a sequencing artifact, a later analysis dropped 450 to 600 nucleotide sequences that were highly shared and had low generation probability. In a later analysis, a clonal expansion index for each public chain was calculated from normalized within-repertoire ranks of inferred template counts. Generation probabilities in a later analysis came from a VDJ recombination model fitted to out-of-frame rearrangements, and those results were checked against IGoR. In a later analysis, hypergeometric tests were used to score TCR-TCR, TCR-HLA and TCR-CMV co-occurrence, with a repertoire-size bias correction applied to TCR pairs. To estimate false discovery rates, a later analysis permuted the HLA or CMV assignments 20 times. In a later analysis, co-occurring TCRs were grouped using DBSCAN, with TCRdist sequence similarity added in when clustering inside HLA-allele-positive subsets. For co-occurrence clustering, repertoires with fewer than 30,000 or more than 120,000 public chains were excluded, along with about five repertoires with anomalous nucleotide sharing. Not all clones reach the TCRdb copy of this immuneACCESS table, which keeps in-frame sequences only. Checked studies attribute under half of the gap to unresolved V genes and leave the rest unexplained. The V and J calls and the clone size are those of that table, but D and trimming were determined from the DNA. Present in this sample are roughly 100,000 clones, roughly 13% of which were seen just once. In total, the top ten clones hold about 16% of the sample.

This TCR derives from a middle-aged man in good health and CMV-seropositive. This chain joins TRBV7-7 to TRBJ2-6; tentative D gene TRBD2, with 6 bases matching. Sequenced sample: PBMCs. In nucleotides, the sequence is TGTGCCAGCAGCGCTATGGAGGGTTCCAACGTCCTGACTTTC. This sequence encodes CASSAMEGSNVLTF.